This T cell receptor (beta chain) was profiled in a study of Ad26.COV2.S vaccination and SARS-CoV-2 variants (dated by TCRdb to about 2021). In terms of the full investigation: Vaccine-arm donors were drawn from COV1001, a multicentre, randomized, double-blind, placebo-controlled phase I-IIa trial of Ad26.COV2.S in healthy adults. Ad26.COV2.S was administered intramuscularly at a dose of 5x10^10 or 1x10^11 viral particles, either as one shot or as two shots given 56 days apart. TCRbeta repertoire sequencing was used to assess the specificity and breadth of SARS-CoV-2-reactive T cell receptors after Ad26.COV2.S vaccination. The TCR-sequenced set comprised about 32 samples: some 19 Ad26.COV2.S vaccine recipients, 5 placebo recipients and 8 SARS-CoV-2 convalescent individuals. Trial participants were randomized into five groups of five, in which low-dose or high-dose Ad26.COV2.S was given once or twice, or placebo was given on both occasions. Throughout the experiments and outcome assessment, investigators stayed blinded to trial group allocation. The investigation overall reported the following: Spike-specific TCR breadth was higher in Ad26.COV2.S recipients than in placebo recipients (P = 0.0014). Comparing responses between vaccine doses or regimens was not something the study was powered to do. After vaccination, spike-specific CD8+ and CD4+ T cell responses were reported to show substantial breadth. The authors noted that total T cell responses may have been underestimated by the TCR breadth and depth analyses. Vaccine and placebo recipients had comparable non-spike TCR breadth, which fits with the vaccine containing only spike.

TCRbeta CDR3 regions were sequenced with the immunoSEQ Assay. After extraction, genomic DNA underwent amplification by bias-controlled multiplex PCR, followed by high-throughput sequencing. Turning to the authors' computational methods: To quantify the absolute abundance of every unique TCRbeta CDR3 region, sequences were collapsed and filtered. Usable DNA was measured by amplifying reference genes present in all nucleated cells, and TCRbeta template counts were normalized to that usable DNA to estimate T cell fraction. Repertoire TCRs were annotated as SARS-CoV-2-specific when V gene, CDR3 amino acid sequence and J gene were exactly matched to a known reactive TCR set. The reference SARS-CoV-2 TCR set came from MIRA and was filtered for enrichment in COVID-19-positive ImmuneCODE repertoires, removing public or cross-reactive TCRs. Drawing on the MIRA antigens, annotated TCRs were analysed further at the level of specific ORF or position within ORF. Breadth was defined as annotated unique rearrangements over total unique productive rearrangements; depth was the summed frequency of those rearrangements. TCR breadth was compared between groups using two-sided Wilcoxon rank-sum tests. TCRdb mirrors the immuneACCESS table, restricted to in-frame sequences. Some clones are absent from its copies; in checked studies, under half trace to an unresolved V gene, and the reason for the others is unknown. The V and J calls and clone size are taken from that table; D and trimming were inferred from the DNA. For this sample the table gives more than 300,000 clones, of which just over 85% were detected only once. 1.5% to 2.5% of the sample is taken by the ten largest.

Concerning this clone: Its antigen is still unknown. No much larger clonotype is one base removed from it; base qualities were not supplied.

Deletion took 8 bases off V and 3 bases off J, with a span of 23 bases between the germline ends. Via the germline V gene, CDR1 is SGHRS and CDR2 YFSETQ. Counted from cysteine to phenylalanine, this CDR3 has 16 amino acids. Only the CDR3 region is kept as DNA, spanning 48 bases read in frame from base 1. The treatment or condition label here, explained by the study, means: about 20 received Ad26.COV2.S at low or high dose, single or two shots; about 5 received placebo; per-sample allocation not given. Repertoires of vaccine and placebo recipients were sequenced from samples taken on day 63 after the first injection. In Cohort 1b, about two dozen adults aged 18-55 years were enrolled at a single site in Boston, USA, between 29 July and 7 August 2020. Ad26.COV2.S was a replication-incompetent adenovirus type 26 vector expressing a prefusion-stabilized SARS-CoV-2 spike protein from the original Wuhan strain.

Here the chain combines TRBV5-1 and TRBJ1-1, with TRBD1 as a weak D call on 5 bases. The TCR originated in a person between 18 and 60 years old who received the Ad26.COV2.S COVID-19 vaccine or a placebo. The sample in question was peripheral blood, obtained in a trial of Ad26.COV2.S vaccine versus placebo. The CDR3 in this case is CASYRDPSTSYTEAFF. The nucleotide sequence reads as follows: TGCGCCAGTTACCGGGACCCCTCCACGTCTTACACTGAAGCTTTCTTT.